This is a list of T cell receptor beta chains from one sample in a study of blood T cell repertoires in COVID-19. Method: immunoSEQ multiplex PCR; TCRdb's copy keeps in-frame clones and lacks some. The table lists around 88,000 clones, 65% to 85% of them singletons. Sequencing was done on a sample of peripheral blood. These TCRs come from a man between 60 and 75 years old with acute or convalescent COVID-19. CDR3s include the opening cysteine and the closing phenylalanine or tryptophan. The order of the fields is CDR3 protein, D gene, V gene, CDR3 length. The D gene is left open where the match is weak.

CDR3 protein: CASSSLPGQWITDTQYF; D gene: TRBD1; V gene: TRBV11-3; CDR3 length: 17
CDR3 protein: CASTGPDTQYF; D gene: .; V gene: TRBV3-1/TRBV3-2; CDR3 length: 11
CDR3 protein: CASSPQTGGNYGYTF; D gene: TRBD1; V gene: TRBV9; CDR3 length: 15
CDR3 protein: CASSKALRDRAVYGYTF; D gene: .; V gene: TRBV21-1; CDR3 length: 17
CDR3 protein: CASSPREGLGYGYTF; D gene: .; V gene: TRBV11-3; CDR3 length: 15
CDR3 protein: CASSLAGLGASYNSPLHF; D gene: .; V gene: TRBV5-8; CDR3 length: 18
CDR3 protein: CASSGLRGQTANTGELFF; D gene: TRBD1; V gene: TRBV27; CDR3 length: 18
CDR3 protein: CASSQGRGGARYEQYF; D gene: .; V gene: TRBV4-3; CDR3 length: 16
CDR3 protein: CASSPTSYRETQYF; D gene: TRBD2; V gene: TRBV7-2; CDR3 length: 14
CDR3 protein: CASNLRDLLLTQYF; D gene: .; V gene: TRBV5-5; CDR3 length: 14
CDR3 protein: CASSLTGTPNEQFF; D gene: .; V gene: TRBV5-1; CDR3 length: 14
CDR3 protein: CASSQGGRGQETQYF; D gene: TRBD1; V gene: TRBV4-1; CDR3 length: 15
CDR3 protein: CASTGQGKNIQYF; D gene: TRBD1; V gene: TRBV19; CDR3 length: 13
CDR3 protein: CASSFRDMGDTQYF; D gene: .; V gene: TRBV27; CDR3 length: 14
CDR3 protein: CASSQRIHRGRNEKLFF; D gene: TRBD1; V gene: TRBV4-3; CDR3 length: 17
CDR3 protein: CASSLEQFMNTEAFF; D gene: .; V gene: TRBV7-9; CDR3 length: 15
CDR3 protein: CASSQDERSSGNTIYF; D gene: .; V gene: TRBV4-1; CDR3 length: 16
CDR3 protein: CAWSLDRRTEAFF; D gene: .; V gene: TRBV30; CDR3 length: 13
CDR3 protein: CSASGGYGYTF; D gene: .; V gene: TRBV29-1; CDR3 length: 11
CDR3 protein: CASRIFGGRNTEAFF; D gene: .; V gene: TRBV2; CDR3 length: 15
CDR3 protein: CASNLNSQFF; D gene: .; V gene: TRBV7-2; CDR3 length: 10
CDR3 protein: CASSFKGQGFTGELFF; D gene: TRBD1; V gene: TRBV7-2; CDR3 length: 16
CDR3 protein: CASSTGEASNYGYTF; D gene: TRBD1; V gene: TRBV5-1; CDR3 length: 15
CDR3 protein: CASSVSGTGNTEAFF; D gene: TRBD1; V gene: TRBV5-5; CDR3 length: 15
CDR3 protein: CASSFGGRAIIYEQYF; D gene: TRBD2; V gene: TRBV27; CDR3 length: 16
CDR3 protein: CASSFSKAGVETQYF; D gene: TRBD2; V gene: TRBV28; CDR3 length: 15
CDR3 protein: CASSPRTGATYEQYF; D gene: TRBD1; V gene: TRBV5-1; CDR3 length: 15
CDR3 protein: CASSPKGGGYEQFF; D gene: .; V gene: TRBV7-3; CDR3 length: 14
CDR3 protein: CASSPDGSGETQYF; D gene: .; V gene: TRBV5-1; CDR3 length: 14
CDR3 protein: CATSRPSEAKNIQYF; D gene: .; V gene: TRBV15; CDR3 length: 15
CDR3 protein: CASSPGFATNEKLFF; D gene: .; V gene: TRBV6-5; CDR3 length: 15
CDR3 protein: CASTSPGQNYEQYF; D gene: TRBD1; V gene: TRBV28; CDR3 length: 14
CDR3 protein: CASSMTSGTDTQYF; D gene: TRBD2; V gene: TRBV5-1; CDR3 length: 14
CDR3 protein: CASSPQQGARTEAFF; D gene: TRBD1; V gene: TRBV7-2; CDR3 length: 15
CDR3 protein: CASSVEKGGGYTF; D gene: .; V gene: TRBV9; CDR3 length: 13
CDR3 protein: CASSYLAGGPFNEQFF; D gene: TRBD2; V gene: TRBV6-2/TRBV6-3; CDR3 length: 16
CDR3 protein: CSVGQNTGELFF; D gene: .; V gene: TRBV29-1; CDR3 length: 12